What follows is one T cell receptor (beta chain) and its context. Its antigen remains unidentified. One base away there is no much larger clone; base qualities are not given. The sample comes from a study of CD4+ T cells in melanoma (dated by TCRdb to between 2022 and 2023). Regarding the complete study: Neoantigen-specific CD4+ T cells in human melanoma were what the study investigated.

Study-wide findings and limitations: Diverse differentiation states were reported to be shown by neoantigen-specific CD4+ T cells in melanoma. Neoantigen-specific CD4+ T cells were reported to be correlated with the function of CD8+ T cells, macrophages and B cells.

V has 3 bases trimmed and J has 2 bases trimmed; junction bases matching no gene number 6. CDR1 and CDR2 were assigned from the germline V gene as SNHLY and FYNNEI. From the cysteine through the phenylalanine, the CDR3 covers 16 amino acids. Solely the CDR3 DNA is kept, with 48 bases framed from the first base. The method behind the library was the immunoSEQ multiplex PCR assay. TCRdb holds this immuneACCESS table with in-frame rearrangements only. Some clones are missing; in checked studies, unresolved V genes explain under half, and the rest has no known cause. Here the sample has some 15,000 clones; about 63% occur a single time. The top ten clones comprise 15% of the sample. The donors were people with melanoma.

The rearranged chain carries TRBV2 and TRBJ1-2, with TRBD1 matching 10 junction bases. The source of this sequence is a human donor with melanoma. Sequenced input: cells from a culture (not recorded whether cultured in vitro). The CDR3 in this case is CASSDGGQGRNYGYTF. The DNA sequence follows: TGTGCCAGCAGTGATGGGGGACAGGGGAGGAACTATGGCTACACCTTC.